This TCR beta chain was identified during a study of T cell changes during pregnancy in multiple sclerosis. Method: immunoSEQ multiplex PCR; TCRdb's copy keeps in-frame clones and lacks some. Seen here are over 60,000 clones, about 96% observed once, and the top ten hold over 2%. The sequence was obtained from a female donor with multiple sclerosis, enrolled in a pregnancy study. The material sequenced was CD8+ T cells from peripheral blood mononuclear cells, taken after pregnancy.

CDR3 sequence: CASSAKTSTHPFGEQYF. The CDR3 DNA follows: TGTGCCAGCAGTGCTAAGACTAGTACCCATCCCTTCGGCGAGCAGTACTTC. This chain connects TRBV2 to TRBJ2-7; D might be TRBD2 (6 bases). Trimming took off 4 bases at V and 6 bases at J, with 25 bases between the two ends. The CDR3 is 17 residues long. Germline CDR1 is SNHLY and CDR2 is FYNNEI.